This entry concerns a single TCR beta chain. The antigen is not known. This sample was taken from a study of T-cell reconstitution after alpha-beta-depleted transplantation in children. Trimming pared 3 bases from V and 0 bases from J, leaving 9 bases between. Germline lookup yields CDR1 SGHVS and CDR2 FQNEAQ. The CDR3 spans 15 residues. Findings of the study overall: Day-60 TCRbeta diversity that was high in some patients was derived from surviving recipient T cells and thymic progenitors.

Molecular barcoding with unique molecular identifiers was used for the TCRbeta library. TCRdb re-called the PCR reads with MiXCR, one entry per CDR3 protein. The sample lists around 490,000 distinct CDR3 sequences; about an eighth were seen once. The sequencing used PBMCs, mostly from graft donor cells, collected 180 days after TCRalphabeta/CD19-depleted stem cell transplant. The J gene is TRBJ1-5, the V gene TRBV7-8, with D possibly being TRBD1 (6 bases). The clonotype originates from a female patient aged 2-9 years who had a stem cell transplant for aplastic anemia, so the T cells may come from the graft donor. CDR3 sequence: CASSLWTVSNQPQHF. CDR3 DNA: TGTGCCAGCAGCTTGTGGACAGTTAGCAATCAGCCCCAGCATTTT.